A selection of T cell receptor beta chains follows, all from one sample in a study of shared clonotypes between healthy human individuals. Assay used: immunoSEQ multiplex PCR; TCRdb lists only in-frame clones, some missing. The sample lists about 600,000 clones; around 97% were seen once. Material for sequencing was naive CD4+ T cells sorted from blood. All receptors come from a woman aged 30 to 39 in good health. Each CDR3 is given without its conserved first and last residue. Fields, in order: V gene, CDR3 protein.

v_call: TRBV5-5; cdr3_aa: ASSRGITDTQY
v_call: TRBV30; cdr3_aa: AWSVRSSYEQY
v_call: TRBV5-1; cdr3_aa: ASSLGRDQPQH
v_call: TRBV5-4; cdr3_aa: ASSRHGNTEAF
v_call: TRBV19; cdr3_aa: ASSAALTGMRMNTEAF
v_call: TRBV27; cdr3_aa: ASYGLAGRTGANVLT
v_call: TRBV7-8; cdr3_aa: ASSPRRGQPQH
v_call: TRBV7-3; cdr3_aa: ASSLTLESPLH
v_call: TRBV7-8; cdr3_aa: ASSLDGQGAWT
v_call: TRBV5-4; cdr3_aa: ASSHPGQGLAGNTIY